The next 25 T cell receptor beta chains were all read from a single sample in a study of blood T cell repertoires in COVID-19. Assay: immunoSEQ multiplex PCR; the TCRdb copy retains only in-frame clones and omits some. The data hold some 140,000 clones, with 70% to 90% observed a single time. Sequenced input: peripheral blood. The receptors here all came from a man aged 55 to 69 with COVID-19, enrolled during active disease.

V usage is TRBV7-2 and J usage is TRBJ2-7, with 7 bases aligning to TRBD2. The junction had 7 bases not matched to a gene; V was cut back by 1 base and J by 4 bases. The CDR3 has 15 residues. Germline-derived CDR1 and CDR2 are SGHTA and FQGNSA. The CDR3 sequence is CASSLGASGIYEQYF. CDR3 sequence (DNA): TGTGCCAGCAGCTTAGGGGCCAGCGGGATATACGAGCAGTACTTC.

V and J are TRBV6-1 and TRBJ1-2, with 8 bases fitting TRBD1. This CDR3 region has 14 residues. CDR1 is MNHNS and CDR2 is SASEGT in the germline V gene. V lost 6 bases to trimming and J lost 4 bases; unmatched junction nucleotides: 7. The CDR3 region is CASSTGQGSYGYTF. CDR3 bases: TGTGCCAGCAGCACTGGACAGGGAAGCTATGGCTACACCTTC.

The chain employs TRBV30 and TRBJ1-6; TRBD1 is a possible D gene (5 bases). V lost 8 bases, J lost 8 bases, and 19 bases lay in between. Germline CDR1 reads GTSNPN; CDR2 reads SVGIG (reference sequence). CDR3 length equals 14 residues. The CDR3 DNA follows: TGTGCCGGTCTCACGGGGGGAACTTATTCACCCCTCCACTTT. Its protein product is CAGLTGGTYSPLHF. The whole variable domain, remainder taken from reference TRBV30 and TRBJ1-6, is SQTIHQWPATLVQPVGSPLSLECTVEGTSNPNLYWYRQAAGRGLQLLFYSVGIGQISSEVPQNLSASRPQDRQFILSSKKLLLSDSGFYLCAGLTGGTYSPLHFGNGTRLTVT.

In this sample, this clone turned up once. The rearrangement uses TRBV27 and TRBJ2-7, with TRBD1 as a possible D gene (6 bases). This CDR3 region has 13 residues. V gave up 6 bases and J gave up 1 base, with 10 bases separating them. Per the germline V gene, CDR1 is MNHEY and CDR2 is SMNVEV (reference sequence). The CDR3 DNA reads TGTGCCAGCAGCAAAGGACAGTCCTACGAGCAGTACTTC. This encodes CASSKGQSYEQYF.

This chain joins TRBV24-1 and TRBJ1-5, with 11 bases fitting TRBD1. The germline V gene encodes CDR1 KGHDR and CDR2 SFDVKD. The V and J ends lost 4 bases and 4 bases, in that order; junction bases with no gene match: 8. This CDR3 has 17 residues. CDR3 in DNA: TGTGCCACCAGTGACGCGGGACAGGGGGTTGGAAATCAGCCCCAGCATTTT. Amino acid sequence: CATSDAGQGVGNQPQHF.

This clone was seen a single time. The V and J genes are TRBV19 and TRBJ2-1, with 7 bases aligning to TRBD1. The CDR3 runs to 14 residues. Germline-derived CDR1 and CDR2 are LNHDA and SQIVND (reference sequence). Losses at the gene ends were 5 bases for V and 7 bases for J; bases not matched to a gene: 8. In DNA form, the CDR3 reads TGTGCCAGTAGTCGCCCGGACAGGCTTAATGAGCAGTTCTTC. Amino acid sequence: CASSRPDRLNEQFF.

This CDR3 reads CASSYSYRQVGNEQFF. The CDR3 coding sequence is TGTGCCAGCAGTTACTCTTACCGACAGGTGGGCAATGAGCAGTTCTTC. The chain is built from TRBV6-5 and TRBJ2-1; D possibly corresponds to TRBD1 (6 bases). Germline CDR1 is MNHEY and CDR2 is SVGAGI. The CDR3 runs 16 residues. Trimming took off 0 bases at V and 6 bases at J, with 15 bases between the two ends.

This chain links TRBV9 with TRBJ2-6; 8 bases agree with TRBD1. The CDR3 totals 19 residues. From germline, CDR1 is SGDLS and CDR2 YYNGEE. V dropped 4 bases and J dropped 0; count of bases not matched to a gene: 12. Here the CDR3 DNA reads TGTGCCAGCAGCCCACTGGGACAGGCGTCTTACTCTGGGGCCAACGTCCTGACTTTC. Protein sequence: CASSPLGQASYSGANVLTF.

This clone was recorded only once. The chain links TRBV11-3 to TRBJ2-1, with a possible D match to TRBD1 (6 bases). The length of the CDR3 is 14 residues. The V gene's germline CDR1 is SGHNT and CDR2 YENEEA. The germline V and J ends were trimmed by 1 base and 7 bases, with 11 bases remaining between them. CDR3 bases: TGTGCCAGCAGCTTAGCACAGGGCAAGAATGAGCAGTTCTTC. Translating gives CASSLAQGKNEQFF.

The rearrangement joins TRBV19 to TRBJ2-7; the D gene is possibly TRBD1 (6 bases). With 4 bases removed from V and 1 base from J, the gap between germline ends came to 11 bases. Germline CDR1 reads LNHDA; CDR2 reads SQIVND (reference sequence). The length of the CDR3 is 14 residues. The CDR3 reads CASSTRQVSYEQYF. CDR3 nucleotides: TGTGCCAGTAGTACGAGACAGGTGTCCTACGAGCAGTACTTC. Full variable domain (missing parts from reference TRBV19 and TRBJ2-7): DGGITQSPKYLFRKEGQNVTLSCEQNLNHDAMYWYRQDPGQGLRLIYYSQIVNDFQKGDIAEGYSVSREKKESFPLTVTSAQKNPTAFYLCASSTRQVSYEQYFGPGTRLTVT.

J is TRBJ1-6 and V is TRBV7-2; 7 nucleotides agree with TRBD1. Germline V gene lookup returns CDR1 SGHTA and CDR2 FQGNSA. After removal of 5 bases from V and 7 bases from J, the junction contained 8 bases not matched to a gene. This CDR3 spans 15 amino acids. CDR3 protein: CASSLTGTANSPLHF. For the CDR3, the DNA is TGTGCCAGCAGCCTAACCGGGACAGCAAATTCACCCCTCCACTTT. Drawing the rest from reference TRBV7-2 and TRBJ1-6, the complete variable domain is GAGVSQSPSNKVTEKGKDVELRCDPISGHTALYWYRQSLGQGLEFLIYFQGNSAPDKSGLPSDRFSAERTGGSVSTLTIQRTQQEDSAVYLCASSLTGTANSPLHFGNGTRLTVT.

The chain is built from TRBV18 and TRBJ1-1; D unresolved. V gave up 0 bases and J gave up 1 base, with 9 bases separating them. Germline V CDR1 and CDR2: KGHSH, LQKENI. This CDR3 spans 15 amino acids. CDR3 sequence: CASSPPSAPNTEAFF. The CDR3 bases are TGTGCCAGCTCACCACCGAGCGCACCGAACACTGAAGCTTTCTTT.

The chain links TRBV7-2 to TRBJ1-5; 7 bases align to TRBD1. Germline CDR1 is SGHTA and CDR2 is FQGNSA. This CDR3 is built from 14 residues. J gave up 9 bases and V 8 bases, and 13 bases lay outside the gene matches. The CDR3 region is CASRQGTSVGPQHF. The CDR3 DNA follows: TGTGCCAGCCGACAGGGAACCAGCGTAGGGCCCCAGCATTTT.

The chain uses TRBV28 and TRBJ2-7, with a tentative D call TRBD2 (6 bases). CDR3 size: 13 residues. Germline V lookup: CDR1 MDHEN, CDR2 SYDVKM. V was clipped by 4 bases and J by 5 bases, with 12 bases between them. The CDR3 loop is CASSWGLPNEQYF. In nucleotides, the CDR3 is TGTGCCAGCAGTTGGGGACTTCCAAACGAGCAGTACTTC.

The rearrangement joins TRBV11-2 to TRBJ2-3; D may be TRBD2 (5 bases). Germline V lookup: CDR1 SGHAT, CDR2 FQNNGV. Trimming pared 1 base from V and 1 base from J, leaving 12 bases between. This CDR3 region has 16 residues. The CDR3 reads CASSLGFAGGTDTQYF. CDR3 nucleotides: TGTGCCAGCAGCTTAGGGTTCGCCGGGGGCACAGATACGCAGTATTTT.

The CDR3 DNA follows: TGTGCCAGCAGCCAATCTGACAGACTTGCTAATGAAAAACTGTTTTTT. Translated: CASSQSDRLANEKLFF. The gene calls are TRBV3-1 (or the pseudogene TRBV3-2) and TRBJ1-4, with a tentative D call TRBD1 (5 bases). Deletions cut 2 bases from V and 3 bases from J, with 13 bases between. The CDR3 consists of 16 residues. CDR1 LGHDT and CDR2 YNNKEL come from the germline V gene (reference sequence).

The chain links TRBV24-1 to TRBJ2-1; 8 nucleotides line up with TRBD2. Germline CDR1 KGHDR, CDR2 SFDVKD. The J segment lost 6 bases and the V segment lost 7 bases, leaving 13 bases of the junction unmatched. The CDR3 has 16 amino acids. CDR3: CATSALGAGARNEQFF. In DNA, the CDR3 is TGTGCCACCAGCGCTCTAGGAGCGGGAGCCCGCAATGAGCAGTTCTTC.

The genes are TRBV18 and TRBJ2-7; D gene uncertain. V was cut by 1 base and J by 0 bases, with 7 bases left in between. The CDR3 has 14 residues. Looked up from germline, CDR1 is KGHSH and CDR2 is LQKENI. CDR3 in DNA: TGTGCCAGCTCACCACACACAGACTCCTACGAGCAGTACTTC. It is translated as CASSPHTDSYEQYF.

V gene TRBV11-3 combines with J gene TRBJ1-2; the D is unclear. Trimming took off 1 base at V and 4 bases at J, with 10 bases between the two ends. CDR3 length equals 14 residues. The germline CDR1 and CDR2 sequences are SGHNT and YENEEA. Here the CDR3 DNA reads TGTGCCAGCAGCTTAGGTGTCAACTTCTATGGCTACACCTTC. It specifies CASSLGVNFYGYTF. Together with reference TRBV11-3 and TRBJ1-2, the CDR3 gives the full variable domain: EAGVVQSPRYKIIEKKQPVAFWCNPISGHNTLYWYLQNLGQGPELLIRYENEEAVDDSQLPKDRFSAERLKGVDSTLKIQPAELGDSAVYLCASSLGVNFYGYTFGSGTRLTVV.

The chain recombines TRBV5-1 with TRBJ1-1; TRBD1 agrees at 9 bases. This CDR3 has 14 amino acids. Per germline, CDR1 SGHRS and CDR2 YFSETQ. Unmatched junction bases numbered 6, after V lost 4 bases and J lost 5 bases. CDR3: CASSRQGDGTEAFF. In DNA form, the CDR3 reads TGCGCCAGCAGCCGACAGGGGGATGGAACTGAAGCTTTCTTT.

This clone showed up just a few times. The rearrangement uses TRBV28 and TRBJ1-2, with TRBD1 matching over 7 bases. The CDR3 length is 13 residues. V dropped 4 bases and J dropped 6; count of bases not matched to a gene: 5. Per the germline V gene, CDR1 is MDHEN and CDR2 is SYDVKM. In nucleotides, the CDR3 is TGTGCCAGCAGTTCAGGGGGTGGGGATGGCTACACCTTC. Translating gives CASSSGGGDGYTF.

The chain recombines TRBV20-1 with TRBJ1-1; weak D call: TRBD1 (5 bases). The germline V gene has CDR1 DFQATT and CDR2 SNEGSKA (reference sequence). The CDR3 consists of 14 residues. Trimming left V 3 bases short and J 5 bases short, with 16 bases between. The CDR3 protein is CSASLHQGGTEAFF. The CDR3 coding sequence is TGCAGTGCTAGTCTCCATCAGGGTGGGACTGAAGCTTTCTTT.

The rearrangement links TRBV7-3 to TRBJ1-1; weak D call: TRBD1 (6 bases). This CDR3 has 16 amino acids. CDR1 is SGHTA and CDR2 is FQGTGA in the germline V gene. V was trimmed by 5 bases and J by 4 bases, leaving 20 bases between them. The CDR3 region is CASSPGTGFLGTEAFF. DNA for the CDR3: TGTGCCAGCAGCCCGGGAACAGGGTTTTTGGGCACTGAAGCTTTCTTT.

CDR3 sequence reads: CASSRNPGGFSYEQYF. For the CDR3, the DNA is TGCGCCAGCAGCCGTAACCCGGGGGGGTTCTCCTACGAGCAGTACTTC. The gene calls are TRBV4-3 and TRBJ2-7; 8 bases agree with TRBD2. The CDR3 is 16 amino acids. Germline V gene sequence: CDR1 LGHNA, CDR2 YSLEER. V dropped 4 bases and J dropped 0; count of bases not matched to a gene: 8.

The chain employs TRBV6-4 and TRBJ1-1, with TRBD1 identical over 7 bases. The germline V gene encodes CDR1 MRHNA and CDR2 SNTAGT. CDR3 size: 14 residues. V trimming: 6 bases; J trimming: 2 bases; junction bases outside the gene matches: 6. Here the CDR3 DNA reads TGTGCCAGCAGACTTCAGGGGGAAAACACTGAAGCTTTCTTT. Residues: CASRLQGENTEAFF.